The 2 T cell receptor beta chains below come from one sample, sequenced in a study of blood T cell repertoires in COVID-19. TCRdb keeps only in-frame clones here, not all; method: immunoSEQ multiplex PCR. The table has some 230,000 clones, 85% to 90% seen once. Specimen: PBMCs or T cells enriched from blood (not recorded which). These receptors were obtained from a woman under 30 in a cohort exposed to, infected with or recovered from COVID-19 (not recorded which).

V gene TRBV4-2 combines with J gene TRBJ2-2, with 7 bases that match TRBD1. Germline CDR1 reads LGHNA; CDR2 reads YNFKEQ. The CDR3 is 16 amino acids. Losses at the gene ends were 0 bases for V and 4 bases for J; bases not matched to a gene: 5. Here the CDR3 DNA reads TGTGCCAGCAGCCAAGAAGGGACAGTCGCCACCGGGGAGCTGTTTTTT. This sequence encodes CASSQEGTVATGELFF.

The rearrangement links TRBV5-8 to TRBJ1-1; D not certain. The CDR3 contains 11 residues. Between the trimmed V and J ends, which lost 2 bases and 12 bases, there was a span of 11 bases. Germline V lookup: CDR1 SGHTS, CDR2 YDEGEE. The CDR3 spells CASSFAFWSFF. The CDR3 bases are TGTGCCAGCAGCTTCGCGTTTTGGTCTTTCTTT.